Following are 9 T cell receptor beta chains from one sample sequenced in a study of blood T cell repertoires in COVID-19. TCRdb's table, derived via immunoSEQ multiplex PCR, lists solely in-frame clones and lacks some. The sample holds more than 300,000 clones, more than 70% seen once. The sample taken for sequencing was peripheral blood. The receptors originated from a young woman with COVID-19, enrolled during active disease.

The rearrangement links TRBV30 to TRBJ2-7, with 15 bases that match TRBD2. Per germline, CDR1 GTSNPN and CDR2 SVGIG (reference sequence). This CDR3 is 13 amino acids long. The J segment lost 7 bases and the V segment lost 3 bases, leaving 1 base of the junction unmatched. For the CDR3, the DNA is TGTGCCTGGAGCGGGACTAGCGGGAGGGAGCAGTACTTC. Residues: CAWSGTSGREQYF.

This chain joins TRBV28 and TRBJ1-4; the match to TRBD1 covers 7 bases. CDR3 size: 13 residues. CDR1 is MDHEN, CDR2 SYDVKM, per germline. V lost 6 bases, J lost 8 bases, and 6 bases stayed unmatched. CDR3 region: CASRRDSIEKLFF. CDR3 bases: TGTGCCAGCAGAAGGGACAGCATAGAAAAACTGTTTTTT.

This sequence joins TRBV30 and TRBJ2-1; possible D gene TRBD1, 6 bases. The CDR3 covers 12 residues. CDR1 GTSNPN and CDR2 SVGIG come from the germline V gene (reference sequence). V was trimmed by 3 bases and J by 5 bases, leaving 8 bases between them. The CDR3 spells CAWRQGNNEQFF. The CDR3 nucleotides are TGTGCCTGGAGACAGGGAAACAATGAGCAGTTCTTC.

The chain couples TRBV6-1 to TRBJ2-7, with D perhaps matching TRBD1 (5 bases). The V and J ends lost 2 bases and 3 bases respectively, with 8 bases between them. The CDR3 extends over 13 amino acids. The germline V gene has CDR1 MNHNS and CDR2 SASEGT. The CDR3 DNA sequence: TGTGCCAGCAGTGAATGGGGCGGCTACGAGCAGTACTTC. This gives the protein CASSEWGGYEQYF.

This rearrangement joins TRBV24-1 to TRBJ2-7; D possibly corresponds to TRBD1 (5 bases). Trimming removed 5 bases at V and 0 bases at J, with 10 bases between. Germline V gene sequence: CDR1 KGHDR, CDR2 SFDVKD. This CDR3 comprises 14 residues. CDR3 nucleotides: TGTGCCACCAGTGCCAGGGTAAGCTCCTACGAGCAGTACTTC. Translated: CATSARVSSYEQYF.

J is TRBJ2-5 and V is TRBV2; D ambiguous. Germline V lookup: CDR1 SNHLY, CDR2 FYNNEI. V was trimmed by 0 bases and J by 1 base, leaving 15 bases between them. This CDR3 has 17 residues. CDR3 loop: CASSEAPQWAGQETQYF. The CDR3 coding sequence is TGTGCCAGCAGTGAAGCTCCCCAGTGGGCAGGCCAAGAGACCCAGTACTTC.

CDR3: CASSLGLAGQQYF. CDR3 DNA sequence: TGTGCCAGCAGCTTAGGACTAGCGGGACAGCAGTACTTC. V usage is TRBV11-2 and J usage is TRBJ2-7, with TRBD2 identical over 11 bases. This CDR3 spans 13 amino acids. Germline V lookup: CDR1 SGHAT, CDR2 FQNNGV. The junction had 1 base not matched to a gene; V was cut back by 1 base and J by 8 bases.

The chain is built from TRBV4-2 and TRBJ2-3, with 11 bases aligning to TRBD2. Germline V lookup: CDR1 LGHNA, CDR2 YNFKEQ. CDR3 size: 17 residues. The trim removed 5 bases at V and 0 bases at J, leaving 7 bases unmatched. The CDR3 sequence is CASSTRTSGLSTDTQYF. CDR3 sequence (DNA): TGTGCCAGCAGCACTCGGACTAGCGGGCTTAGCACAGATACGCAGTATTTT.

V usage is TRBV9 and J usage is TRBJ2-1, with 10 bases identical to TRBD1. Germline CDR1 SGDLS, CDR2 YYNGEE. The CDR3 extends over 15 amino acids. V was pared by 3 bases and J by 5 bases, with 5 bases of the junction left unmatched. The CDR3 reads CASSAGTGVNNEQFF. DNA of the CDR3: TGTGCCAGCAGCGCCGGGACAGGGGTAAACAATGAGCAGTTCTTC.